The clone carrying this TCR beta chain was observed at least ten times. The data originate from a study of identical twins. With 1 base removed from V and 1 base from J, the gap between germline ends came to 11 bases. The germline V gene encodes CDR1 SGHVS and CDR2 FNYEAQ. This CDR3 spans 15 amino acids. TCRdb analysed the 5' RACE reads with MiXCR anew, one entry per CDR3 protein. The sample yields about 890,000 distinct CDR3 sequences, roughly 12% seen once. These data also featured in a second study, about yellow fever vaccine responses in identical twins.

Sequencing was performed on PBMCs. This receptor was identified in a woman younger than 30 in good health. The V and J genes are TRBV7-6 and TRBJ2-7, with D perhaps TRBD2 (5 bases). CDR3 in DNA: TGTGCCAGCAGCTTAGGGGGAGCATATTCCTACGAGCAGTACTTC. Its translation: CASSLGGAYSYEQYF.